These 2 T cell receptor beta chains were sequenced from one sample in a study of cytomegalovirus exposure and HLA in healthy donors. Data came from immunoSEQ multiplex PCR; TCRdb stores just in-frame clones and leaves some out. The sample holds more than 250,000 clones, roughly 89% seen once. Sequencing used PBMCs. Receptors were obtained from a woman younger than 30 in good health and CMV-seronegative.

V usage is TRBV7-9 and J usage is TRBJ1-1; D is unclear. This CDR3 has 14 residues. Trimming pared 1 base from V and 1 base from J, leaving 7 bases between. The germline CDR1 and CDR2 sequences are SEHNR and FQNEAQ (reference sequence). CDR3: CASSLDPGNTEAFF. The CDR3, as DNA: TGTGCCAGCAGCTTAGATCCCGGGAACACTGAAGCTTTCTTT.

The chain recombines TRBV12-5 with TRBJ1-2; no clear D gene. Trimming removed 7 bases at V and 8 bases at J, with 20 bases between. The CDR3 has 14 residues. The germline CDR1 and CDR2 sequences are LGHNT and FRNRAP. CDR3 in amino acids: CASARSDPGRGYTF. Here the CDR3 DNA reads TGTGCTAGTGCCCGATCGGATCCTGGGAGGGGCTACACCTTC.